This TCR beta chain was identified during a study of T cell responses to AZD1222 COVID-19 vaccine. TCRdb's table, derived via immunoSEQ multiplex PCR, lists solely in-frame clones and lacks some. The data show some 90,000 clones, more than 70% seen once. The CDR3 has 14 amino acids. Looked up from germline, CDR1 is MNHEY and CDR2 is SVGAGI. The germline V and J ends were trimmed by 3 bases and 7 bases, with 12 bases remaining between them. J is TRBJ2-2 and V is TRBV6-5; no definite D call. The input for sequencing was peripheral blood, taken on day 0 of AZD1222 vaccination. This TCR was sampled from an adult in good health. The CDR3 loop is CASSYIPRGGELFF. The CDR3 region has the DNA TGTGCCAGCAGTTATATCCCTCGCGGCGGGGAGCTGTTTTTT.